The rows below give T cell receptor beta chains drawn from one sample of a study of cytomegalovirus exposure and HLA in healthy donors. Some clones are missing from TCRdb's copy, which holds only in-frame ones; the method was immunoSEQ multiplex PCR. The profile shows around 270,000 clones, 80% of them singletons. The specimen was PBMCs. The receptors stem from a girl under 10 years old in good health and CMV-seronegative. Both conserved end residues are part of each CDR3. A D gene is named only where the DNA matches it firmly. Only some rows state a clone size, as once, few, many or a class for expanded clones.

V gene,D gene,clone size,CDR3 length,J gene,CDR3 DNA,CDR3 protein
TRBV21-1,NA,NA,14,TRBJ1-5,TGTGCCAGCAGCAAGTCAGGGGGGTATCAGCCCCAGCATTTT,CASSKSGGYQPQHF
TRBV29-1,TRBD1,NA,13,TRBJ1-2,TGCAGCGTTGAGGCAGGGGGCCTATATGGCTACACCTTC,CSVEAGGLYGYTF
TRBV5-1,NA,NA,14,TRBJ2-7,TGCGCCAGCAGCTTGGGTAGCCCAAGCTACGAGCAGTACTTC,CASSLGSPSYEQYF
TRBV7-3,TRBD1,NA,15,TRBJ2-1,TGTGCCAGCAGCAAAGGTTCCGGGACAGGTAATGAGCAGTTCTTC,CASSKGSGTGNEQFF
TRBV9,NA,once,15,TRBJ2-1,TGTGCCAGCAGCGTCTCGAGGAGGACAGACAATGAGCAGTTCTTC,CASSVSRRTDNEQFF
TRBV29-1,NA,NA,11,TRBJ2-3,TGCAGCGTTGAAATCGTGGATACGCAGTATTTT,CSVEIVDTQYF
TRBV28,NA,NA,14,TRBJ1-6,TGTGCCAGCAGTTTCGAGGGAACGGTTTCACCCCTCCACTTT,CASSFEGTVSPLHF
TRBV29-1,NA,NA,14,TRBJ2-1,TGCAGCGTTGAGGGCAGGGAAGCAGTCGATGAGCAGTTCTTC,CSVEGREAVDEQFF
TRBV18,NA,NA,16,TRBJ1-3,TGTGCCAGCTCACCACTGACCGGAGGGTTTGGAAACACCATATATTTT,CASSPLTGGFGNTIYF
TRBV19,TRBD1,NA,13,TRBJ1-2,TGTGCCAGTAGTCCACAGGGGGCAGGTGGCTACACCTTC,CASSPQGAGGYTF
TRBV14,NA,NA,15,TRBJ1-2,TGTGCCAGCAGCCAAGATGACAGGATCCTCTATGGCTACACCTTC,CASSQDDRILYGYTF
TRBV9,NA,NA,13,TRBJ2-1,TGTGCCAGCAGCGTACAACATTACAATGAGCAGTTCTTC,CASSVQHYNEQFF
TRBV30,NA,few,13,TRBJ1-1,TGTGCCTGGAGTGCCGGCGGGAACACTGAAGCTTTCTTT,CAWSAGGNTEAFF
TRBV27,NA,NA,16,TRBJ1-2,TGTGCCAGCAGTTACTTCCAATCCGGGACTATCTATGGCTACACCTTC,CASSYFQSGTIYGYTF
TRBV30,TRBD2,NA,17,TRBJ2-3,TGTGCCTGGAGCCCCCAGACTAGCGGGGTTGGGGGGGATACGCAGTATTTT,CAWSPQTSGVGGDTQYF
TRBV27,TRBD1,NA,15,TRBJ1-2,TGTGCCAGCAGTCAACAGGGGGCGGGACCCTATGGCTACACCTTC,CASSQQGAGPYGYTF
TRBV5-6,NA,NA,14,TRBJ1-6,TGTGCCAGCAGCTTAAGGGGAATAAATTCACCCCTCCACTTT,CASSLRGINSPLHF